The entry below gives a single T cell receptor (beta chain) sequence along with its context. Some clones are missing from TCRdb's copy, which holds only in-frame ones; the method was immunoSEQ multiplex PCR. The sample consists of approximately 470,000 clones, 81% of them appearing once. This sample is part of a study of shared clonotypes between healthy human individuals. CDR1 is LGHNA and CDR2 is YNFKEQ in the germline V gene. Trimming took 0 bases from V and 3 from J; bases not matched to a gene: 5. The CDR3 covers 15 residues. The sequencing input was PBMCs. This chain joins TRBV4-2 and TRBJ2-7; 7 nucleotides match TRBD2. This clonotype was obtained from a woman aged 40 to 50 in good health. Some clones in this sample may be carry-over from other donors' samples. CDR3 residues: CASSQEGAGIYEQYF. CDR3 bases: TGTGCCAGCAGCCAAGAGGGAGCGGGGATCTACGAGCAGTACTTC.